This T cell receptor (beta chain) emerged from a study of cytomegalovirus exposure and HLA in healthy donors. Overall study findings and caveats: Researchers reported that three CMV-associated chains were confirmed in vitro as CMV antigen-specific.

A multiplex PCR was run with 60 Vbeta primers and 13 Jbeta primers. Here immunoSEQ multiplex PCR was the method, and the copy in TCRdb shows in-frame clones only, minus some. Of about 170,000 clones in the sample, approximately 81% were seen once. In the case of this clone: What it recognizes is unknown.

CDR1 MGHRA and CDR2 YSYEKL come from the germline V gene. V was cut by 4 bases and J by 3 bases, with 15 bases left in between. The CDR3 is 16 residues long. This receptor was obtained from a boy younger than 10 in good health and CMV-seronegative. The V call is TRBV4-1, the J call TRBJ1-4; the D gene is possibly TRBD1 (6 bases). Specimen: PBMCs. The CDR3 here is CASSLLWGQSNEKLFF. The DNA for the CDR3 is TGCGCCAGCAGCCTACTGTGGGGGCAGTCTAATGAAAAACTGTTTTTT.